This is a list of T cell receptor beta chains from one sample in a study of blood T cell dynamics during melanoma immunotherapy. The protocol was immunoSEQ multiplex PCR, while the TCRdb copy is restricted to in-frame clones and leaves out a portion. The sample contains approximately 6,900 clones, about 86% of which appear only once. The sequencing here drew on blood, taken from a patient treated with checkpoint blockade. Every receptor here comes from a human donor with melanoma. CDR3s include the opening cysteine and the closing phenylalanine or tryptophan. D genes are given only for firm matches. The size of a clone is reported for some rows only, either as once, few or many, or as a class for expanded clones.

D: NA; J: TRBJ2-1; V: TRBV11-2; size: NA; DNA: TGTGCCAGCAGCTTAGATTTAGAGTCCTACAATGAGCAGTTCTTC; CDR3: CASSLDLESYNEQFF
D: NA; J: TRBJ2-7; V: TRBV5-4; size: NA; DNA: TGTGCCAGCAGCTACGGACCCTCAGGGAGATACGAGCAGTACTTC; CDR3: CASSYGPSGRYEQYF
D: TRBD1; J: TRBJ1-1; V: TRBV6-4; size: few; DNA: TGTGCCAGCAGTGACGGGGACAGGGGGGTTAGGGACACTGAAGCTTTCTTT; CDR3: CASSDGDRGVRDTEAFF
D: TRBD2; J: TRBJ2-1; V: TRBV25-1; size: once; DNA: TGTGCCAGCAGTGATGGAGCGGGAGAATCCAATGAGCAGTTCTTC; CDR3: CASSDGAGESNEQFF
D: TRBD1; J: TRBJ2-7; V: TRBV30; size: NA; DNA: TGTGCCTGGAACTTCCGACAGGGGGCGTCCTACGAGCAGTACTTC; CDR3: CAWNFRQGASYEQYF
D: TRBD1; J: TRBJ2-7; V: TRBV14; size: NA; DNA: TGTGCCAGCAGCCAAGAGTCGGGACAGGCGAACGAGCAGTACTTC; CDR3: CASSQESGQANEQYF
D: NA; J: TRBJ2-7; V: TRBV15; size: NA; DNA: TGTGCCACCAGCAGAGGAGGCACCTACGAGCAGTACTTC; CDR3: CATSRGGTYEQYF
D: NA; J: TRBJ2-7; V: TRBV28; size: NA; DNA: TGTGCCAGCATGCGAAGGGAGGTAAGAGAGCAGTACTTC; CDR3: CASMRREVREQYF
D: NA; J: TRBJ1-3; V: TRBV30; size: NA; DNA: TGTGCCTGGAGTCTGGGCCACTCTGGAAACACCATATATTTT; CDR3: CAWSLGHSGNTIYF
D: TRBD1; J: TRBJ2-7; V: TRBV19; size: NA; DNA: TGTGCCAGTAGTATAGCGGCAGGGGGCCCCTACGAGCAGTACTTC; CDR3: CASSIAAGGPYEQYF
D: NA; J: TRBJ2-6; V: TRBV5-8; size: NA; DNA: TGTGCCAGCCCCTGGGGGCACTCCTCTGGGGCCAACGTCCTGACTTTC; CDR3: CASPWGHSSGANVLTF
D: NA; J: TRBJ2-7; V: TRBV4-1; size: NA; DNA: TGCGCCAGCAGCCAGACGCCCGACGGGGTCTCCTACGAGCAGTACTTC; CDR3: CASSQTPDGVSYEQYF
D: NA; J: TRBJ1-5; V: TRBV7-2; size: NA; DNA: TGTGCCAGCAGCTCAACCGGGGGCCAAAAGAGCAATCAGCCCCAGCATTTT; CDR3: CASSSTGGQKSNQPQHF
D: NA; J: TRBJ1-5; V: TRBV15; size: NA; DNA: TGTGCCACCAGCAGAGGAGAAGGGGATCAGCCCCAGCATTTT; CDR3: CATSRGEGDQPQHF
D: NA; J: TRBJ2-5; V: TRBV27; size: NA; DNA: TGTGCCAGCCAGGGGTCGAAGCGGGAGACCCAGTACTTC; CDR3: CASQGSKRETQYF
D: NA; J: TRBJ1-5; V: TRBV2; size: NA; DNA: TGTGCCAGCAGTGGGACAGCCAATCAGCCCCAGCATTTT; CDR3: CASSGTANQPQHF
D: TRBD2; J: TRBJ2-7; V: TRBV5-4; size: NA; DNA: TGTGCCAGCAGCGCGGGACTAGCGGTGCACGAGCAGTACTTC; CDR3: CASSAGLAVHEQYF
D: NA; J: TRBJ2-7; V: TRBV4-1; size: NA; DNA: TGCGCCAGCAGCCCATGGGGGCGCGTCTACGAGCAGTACTTC; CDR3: CASSPWGRVYEQYF
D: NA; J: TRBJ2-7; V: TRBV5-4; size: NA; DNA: TGTGCCAGCAGCTTATGGACTTCGGACGAGCAGTACTTC; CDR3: CASSLWTSDEQYF
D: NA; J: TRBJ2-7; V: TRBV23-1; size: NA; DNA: TGCGCCAGCAGTCAATCACAGCAGCGATACGAGCAGTACTTC; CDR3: CASSQSQQRYEQYF
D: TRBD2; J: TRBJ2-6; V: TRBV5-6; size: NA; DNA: TGTGCCAGCAGGTCGGCGGGAGGGTCCCGCGACTCTGGGGCCAACGTCCTGACTTTC; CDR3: CASRSAGGSRDSGANVLTF
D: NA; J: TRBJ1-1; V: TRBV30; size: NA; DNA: TGTGCCTGGCGGCGGAGGGGGGGGACTGAAGCTTTCTTT; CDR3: CAWRRRGGTEAFF
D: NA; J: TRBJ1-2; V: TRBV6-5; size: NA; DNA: TGTGCCAGCAGTTATGACAGAAACTATGGCTACACCTTC; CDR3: CASSYDRNYGYTF
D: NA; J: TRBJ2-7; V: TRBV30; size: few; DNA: TGTGCCTGGAGTTTAAACTACGAGCAGTACTTC; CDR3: CAWSLNYEQYF
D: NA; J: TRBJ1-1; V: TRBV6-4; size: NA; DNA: TGTGCCAGCAGTGACTCGGACAACACTGAAGCTTTCTTT; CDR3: CASSDSDNTEAFF
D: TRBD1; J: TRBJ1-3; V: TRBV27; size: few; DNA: TGTGCCAGCAGTCCACTGACAGGGCCGGGAAACACCATATATTTT; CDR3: CASSPLTGPGNTIYF
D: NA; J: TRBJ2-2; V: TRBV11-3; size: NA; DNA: TGTGCCAGCAGCTTAGGCGGGAACACCGGGGAGCTGTTTTTT; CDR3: CASSLGGNTGELFF
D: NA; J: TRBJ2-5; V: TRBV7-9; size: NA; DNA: TGTGCCAGCAGCCGAGTACCCCAAGAGACCCAGTACTTC; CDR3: CASSRVPQETQYF
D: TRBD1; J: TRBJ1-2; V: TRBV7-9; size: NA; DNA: TGTGCCAGCAGCCCCCAGGGGGGCAATGGCTACACCTTC; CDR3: CASSPQGGNGYTF
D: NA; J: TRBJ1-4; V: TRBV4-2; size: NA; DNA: TGTGCCAGCAGCCAAGCTTGGGGAACTAATGAAAAACTGTTTTTT; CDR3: CASSQAWGTNEKLFF
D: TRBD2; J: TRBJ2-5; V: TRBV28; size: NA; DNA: TGTGCCAGCAGTCCTGGGGTTAGCGGGACTCAAGAGACCCAGTACTTC; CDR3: CASSPGVSGTQETQYF
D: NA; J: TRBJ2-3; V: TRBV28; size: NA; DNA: TGTGCCAGCCGCGGGGCAGGGGTTTGGGATACGCAGTATTTT; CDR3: CASRGAGVWDTQYF
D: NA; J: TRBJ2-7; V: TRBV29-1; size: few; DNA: TGCAGCGCTACAGGCCGTCTCCTCCACGAGCAGTACTTC; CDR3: CSATGRLLHEQYF
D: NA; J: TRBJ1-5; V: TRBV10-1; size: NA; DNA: TGCGCCACATCGACAATAGGGGAGGGTCAGCCCCAGCATTTT; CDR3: CATSTIGEGQPQHF
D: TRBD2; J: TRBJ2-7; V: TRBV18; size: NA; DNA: TGTGCCAGCTCACCCACGGGGGGATCCTCCTACGAGCAGTACTTC; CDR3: CASSPTGGSSYEQYF
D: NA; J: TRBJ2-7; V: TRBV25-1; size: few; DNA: TGTGCCAGCAGTGTCACCGGCTACGAGCAGTACTTC; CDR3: CASSVTGYEQYF
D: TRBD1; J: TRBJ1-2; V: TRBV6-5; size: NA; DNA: TGTGCCAGCAGTTCCACGACAGGGGGGAGAAGCTATGGCTACACCTTC; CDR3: CASSSTTGGRSYGYTF
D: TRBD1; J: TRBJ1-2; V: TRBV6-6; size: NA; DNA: TGTGCCAGCAGTTACTCGATGTCGCAGGGGGGTGGCTACACCTTC; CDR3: CASSYSMSQGGGYTF
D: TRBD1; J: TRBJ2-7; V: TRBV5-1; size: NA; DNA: TGCGCCAGCAGCTTGGGACAGGGCTGGGAGCAGTACTTC; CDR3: CASSLGQGWEQYF
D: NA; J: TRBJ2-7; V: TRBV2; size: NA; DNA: TGTGCCAGCAGGCCAGGGGTATACGAGCAGTACTTC; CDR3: CASRPGVYEQYF
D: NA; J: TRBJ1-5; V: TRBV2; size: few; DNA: TGTGCCAGCAGTGCCGACGGCTATCAGCCCCAGCATTTT; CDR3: CASSADGYQPQHF
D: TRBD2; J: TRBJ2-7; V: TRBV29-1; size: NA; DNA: TGCAGCATATCACTAGCGGGAGTGGGTGAGCAGTACTTC; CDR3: CSISLAGVGEQYF
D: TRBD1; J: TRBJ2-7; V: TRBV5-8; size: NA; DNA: TGTGCCAGCAGCCCTATGAGGACAGGGGGCTCCTACGAGCAGTACTTC; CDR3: CASSPMRTGGSYEQYF
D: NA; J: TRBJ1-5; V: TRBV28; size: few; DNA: TGTGCCAGCAGTTTGGGGTGGGGGAATCAGCCCCAGCATTTT; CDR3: CASSLGWGNQPQHF
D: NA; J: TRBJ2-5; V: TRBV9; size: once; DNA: TGTGCCAGCAGCGTAGTAGGGACGGAGACCCAGTACTTC; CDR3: CASSVVGTETQYF